The present entry profiles one T cell receptor (beta chain) with its context. The clone's antigen remains unknown. Base quality data are lacking; no much larger clone is found one base away. This specimen belongs to a study of cytomegalovirus exposure and HLA in healthy donors (dated by TCRdb to between 2016 and 2019). Context from the whole study: An earlier analysis of several hundred of the donors reported approximately 270 Gb of sequence data and some 120 million unique TCR beta sequences from about 179 million T cells. An early release covering roughly 580 HLA-typed donors comprised roughly 300 gigabases of sequencing data and tens of millions of unique TCR sequences. Of the 300 to 450 genotyped donors, 65% to 90% fell in the genetic ancestry cluster associated with self-reported Caucasian donors. The aim of the study was to test whether cataloging public T cell receptors could identify signatures of past pathogen exposure. The study profiled the T cell repertoires of 500 to 800 subjects by immunosequencing and related them to cytomegalovirus serostatus. A separate validation cohort of approximately 130 different subjects was used in addition to the roughly 700-subject first cohort. To predict cytomegalovirus infection status, the study combined high-throughput TCR immunosequencing, statistical association of individual TCRs with disease status, and machine learning. To study patterns of TCR occurrence, a later analysis re-analyzed previously published TCR beta repertoires from around 670 donors and added high-resolution HLA genotyping. The later analysis used no new phenotypic data to find candidate immune exposures, relying instead on TCR beta sequences and their occurrence across donors. An earlier analysis of approximately 640 of the donors applied high-throughput TCR beta sequencing to assess whether each TCR beta V gene segment acted as functional or pseudogenic. Donor age, sex, ethnicity and CMV serostatus were compiled together with the repertoire data. In a later genetic analysis, genome-wide SNP genotypes for about three fifths of the 666 donors were used, and that subset was treated as a discovery cohort. Every discovery cohort repertoire had been produced on one sequencing platform. HLA typing covered class I and class II loci at four-digit resolution. The number of donors typed differed by locus, with about 629-630 for A, B, C, DRB1 and DQB1, roughly 520 for DQA1, 600 to 610 for DPA1, and around 450 for DPB1. Four to six DR-DQ haplotypes were handled as single units for association and clustering, since linkage in the cohort was strong. Among 300 to 450 genotyped donors of the cohort, an average of approximately 240,000 unique TCR beta nucleotide sequences were sequenced per donor, about a sixth of them non-productive. The study at large found these results: In a later analysis, most CMV-associated TCR beta chains were found to appear HLA-restricted, with HLA associations seemingly driven largely by CMV exposure. The presence/absence analyses assumed that sequencing depth was roughly uniform across donors, and that assumption may not be true. A cluster of highly shared sequence variants was judged likely to be a technical artifact of the sequencing pipeline. A further reported finding was that TCR beta sequences accurately predicted the HLA-A and HLA-B alleles for most subjects in the first cohort. In vitro tests confirmed that a few of the cytomegalovirus-associated TCR beta chains recognize cytomegalovirus antigens. An earlier analysis of approximately 540 of the donors showed that most TCR beta V segments appeared in productive rearrangements either about 87% or about 30% of the time, which broadly matched IMGT annotations. The classifier was reported to diagnose cytomegalovirus status with high specificity and sensitivity in both the original and validation cohorts. Linkage disequilibrium might explain the correlated functional status among segregating V segments, but an unknown experimental factor could not be excluded. In a later genetic analysis, a missense DCLRE1C variant was associated with V-gene and J-gene trimming of TCR beta chains, and the association was replicated in an independent cohort. While some public TCRs were present in many individuals, most TCR sequences turned up only very rarely across donors. A total of 150 to 200 TCR beta chains were listed by the study as associated with cytomegalovirus. According to a later genetic analysis, donors in an Asian-associated ancestry cluster had fewer N-insertions in productive TCRs than the approximately 700-donor mean. Because counts were too low, roughly 18 rarely observed V segments, including chromosome 9 orphons, were left out of the earlier analysis of 587 of the donors. CMV serostatus was the only immune exposure information available for the cohort. Assigning TCR associations to individual alleles was difficult when HLA alleles, especially DR and DQ, strongly co-occurred. A later analysis found that TCR association rates varied across HLA loci, with DRB1 alleles showing the most associated TCRs and HLA-C alleles the fewest. The authors suggested that the approach could potentially be generalized to other disease states and immunological phenotypes. Because HLA typing was missing for some donors at each locus, association tests included only the typed subset. Some IMGT-functional V segments, including TRBV6-2 and TRBV6-3, could not be distinguished by the 87-base-pair reads and were therefore excluded. A later analysis associated about 17,000 TCR beta sequences with specific HLA alleles at a false discovery rate of 0.05. Compared with equally common non-associated chains, HLA-associated TCR beta chains in a later analysis were more clonally expanded and had lower generation probabilities. Several of the top co-occurrence clusters appeared to be linked to parvovirus B19, influenza, CMV and Epstein-Barr virus, according to a later analysis. In this cohort, only TCR beta chains were sequenced, and detectable features were limited by the absence of alpha or paired-chain data.

The library relied on the immunoSEQ multiplex PCR assay. For the multiplex PCR, a mixture combining 60 forward primers for TCR Vbeta segments and 13 reverse primers for TCR Jbeta segments was used. Amplification of the CDR3 region of rearranged TCR beta genes was performed with a multiplex PCR assay on genomic DNA. On the Illumina HiSeq System, the amplified TCR beta libraries were sequenced as 87-base-pair reads. Regarding the original processing steps: Across the roughly 600 repertoires, a later analysis counted roughly 77 million unique TCR beta chains, around 11 million of which were shared by at least two donors. Raw reads were error-corrected and collapsed into unique sequences with a nearest-neighbor algorithm that merged closely related sequences to remove PCR and sequencing errors. CDR3 sequences were aligned to IMGT reference sequences to assign V, D and J gene segments. For a sequence to be retained, a match of at least six nucleotides to both a V gene segment and a J gene segment was required. A rearrangement counted as productive if the CDR3 had no stop codons and remained in frame with V and J, and every other rearrangement counted as non-productive. CDR3 was defined by IMGT convention, running from the second conserved V-encoded cysteine to the conserved J-encoded phenylalanine. Sequences without an unambiguous match to a single V gene segment were excluded from the earlier analysis of almost 600 of the donors. In an earlier analysis of 500 to 750 of the donors, V segments were called functional above 56.7% productive rearrangements and were called segregating when the between-donor standard deviation exceeded 5%. A statistical classification framework was developed to diagnose cytomegalovirus status using the catalog of TCR beta chain sequences. V and J gene assignment, in a later analysis, came from comparing TCR nucleotide sequences with IMGT/GENE-DB human TR gene sequences. In a later analysis, CDR3 sequences and most-parsimonious VDJ recombination scenarios were assigned using the TCRdist pipeline. In a later analysis, each TCR beta chain was defined by its CDR3 amino acid sequence together with its V-gene family, and reads without a unique V-gene family were excluded. To address suspected cross-contamination and a sequencing artifact, a later analysis removed a few hundred highly shared, low-generation-probability nucleotide sequences. In a later analysis, a clonal expansion index was calculated for each public chain from normalized within-repertoire ranks of inferred template counts. Generation probabilities in a later analysis came from a VDJ recombination model fitted to out-of-frame rearrangements, and those results were checked against IGoR. A later analysis scored TCR-TCR, TCR-HLA and TCR-CMV co-occurrence with hypergeometric tests, applying a repertoire-size bias correction to TCR pairs. A later analysis estimated false discovery rates by permuting HLA or CMV assignments 20 times. In a later analysis, co-occurring TCRs were grouped using DBSCAN, and TCRdist sequence similarity was added for clustering within HLA-allele-positive subsets. Repertoires with fewer than 30,000 or more than 120,000 public chains, plus five repertoires with anomalous nucleotide sharing, were excluded from co-occurrence clustering. TCRdb limited this immuneACCESS table to in-frame rearrangements with V and J called. A share of clones is missing; checked studies link under half to unresolved V genes, and the rest is unexplained. D and trimming come from the DNA, and the V and J calls and clone size come from that table. Recorded for this sample are 130,000 or so clones; roughly 76% of them occurred a single time. 2.1% of the sample is held by the ten biggest clonotypes.

Relative to germline, V is 4 bases shorter and J is 3 bases shorter, with 13 bases between their ends. The germline V gene specifies SGHRS as CDR1 and YFSETQ as CDR2. From its cysteine to its phenylalanine, the CDR3 spans 14 amino acids. Only CDR3 DNA is held: 42 bases, read in frame from base 1. The cohort was made up of 666 healthy bone marrow donors. Cohort members were all nominally healthy when sampled, although unrecorded immune exposures were likely present. The donor tested CMV seronegative and was one of the 352 seronegative cohort members. Each donor provided a peripheral blood sample, and peripheral blood mononuclear cells were used for TCR beta sequencing. Genomic DNA extraction from the blood cell samples was performed with the Qiagen DNeasy Blood Extraction Kit.

Sequences were obtained from PBMCs. This sequence originates from a man aged 25-45 years in good health and CMV-seronegative. The receptor chain draws on TRBV5-1 and TRBJ1-2; no D segment can be confidently identified. Read as DNA, the sequence is TGCGCCAGCAGCGACCCTTCCCGGGACTATGGCTACACCTTC. Its protein is CASSDPSRDYGYTF.